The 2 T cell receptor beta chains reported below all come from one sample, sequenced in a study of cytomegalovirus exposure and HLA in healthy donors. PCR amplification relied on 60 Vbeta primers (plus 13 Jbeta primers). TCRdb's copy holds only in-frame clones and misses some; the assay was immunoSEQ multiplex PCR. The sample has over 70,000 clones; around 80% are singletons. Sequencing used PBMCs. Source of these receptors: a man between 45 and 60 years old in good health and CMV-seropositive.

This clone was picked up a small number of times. CDR3 sequence: CSVLQWTSGTEETQYF. The CDR3 nucleotides read TGCAGCGTCCTCCAGTGGACTAGCGGGACAGAAGAGACCCAGTACTTC. The rearrangement joins TRBV29-1 to TRBJ2-5, with 12 bases identical to TRBD2. From germline, CDR1 is SQVTM and CDR2 ANQGSEA. The CDR3 has 16 amino acids. The junction had 11 bases not matched to a gene; V was cut back by 6 bases and J by 3 bases.

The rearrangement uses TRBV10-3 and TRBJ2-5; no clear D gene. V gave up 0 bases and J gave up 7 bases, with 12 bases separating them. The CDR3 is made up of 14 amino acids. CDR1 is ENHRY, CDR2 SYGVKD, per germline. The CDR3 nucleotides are TGTGCCATCAGTGAGTCGAGAAGAGAAAGGACCCAGTACTTC. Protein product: CAISESRRERTQYF.